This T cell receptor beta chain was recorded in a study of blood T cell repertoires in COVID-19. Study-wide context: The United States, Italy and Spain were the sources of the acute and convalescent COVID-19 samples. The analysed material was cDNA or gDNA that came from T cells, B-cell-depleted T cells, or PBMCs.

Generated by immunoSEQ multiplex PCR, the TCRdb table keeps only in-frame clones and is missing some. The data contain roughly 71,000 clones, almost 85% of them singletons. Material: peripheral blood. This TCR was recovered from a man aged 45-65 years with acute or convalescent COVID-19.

The CDR3 reads CASSLTGGGEYSNQPQHF. CDR3 bases: TGTGCCAGCAGTCTGACAGGGGGAGGGGAATATAGCAATCAGCCCCAGCATTTT. The chain employs TRBV28 and TRBJ1-5; TRBD1 matches 9 bases. Germline CDR1 and CDR2: MDHEN and SYDVKM. V shed 5 bases, J shed 0 bases, and the junction held 11 bases outside the gene matches. This CDR3 contains 18 residues.